A selection of T cell receptor beta chains follows, all from one sample in a study of T cells after yellow fever vaccination. Via MiXCR, TCRdb re-called the 5' RACE reads, giving one row per CDR3 protein. The profile shows 250,000 to 350,000 distinct CDR3 sequences, about 6.9% of them singletons. The sample in question was PBMCs, obtained about 41 days after the first yellow fever vaccination. The origin of the receptors is a man between 18 and 29 years old who received the YFV17D yellow fever vaccine. The CDR3 runs from the conserved cysteine through the conserved F or W. The D gene is left open where the match is weak. Not all rows give a size; the values are once, few, many and, for expanded clones, a class.

d_gene: NA
j_gene: TRBJ1-5
abundance: NA
v_gene: TRBV12-3/TRBV12-4
CDR3nt: TGTGCCAGCAGTGTGGACTATAATCAGCCCCAGCATTTT
CDR3aa: CASSVDYNQPQHF

d_gene: TRBD1
j_gene: TRBJ2-3
abundance: many
v_gene: TRBV7-9
CDR3nt: TGTGCCAGCAGCTTGGTACAGGGGGCAGATACGCAGTATTTT
CDR3aa: CASSLVQGADTQYF

d_gene: NA
j_gene: TRBJ2-7
abundance: NA
v_gene: TRBV20-1
CDR3nt: TGCAGTGCCAGGGGACGGGGGTCCTACGAGCAGTACTTC
CDR3aa: CSARGRGSYEQYF

d_gene: NA
j_gene: TRBJ2-1
abundance: NA
v_gene: TRBV27
CDR3nt: TGTGCCAGCAGTCCATACGTTGGCGATGAGCAGTTCTTC
CDR3aa: CASSPYVGDEQFF

d_gene: TRBD1
j_gene: TRBJ2-3
abundance: many
v_gene: TRBV6-1
CDR3nt: TGTGCCAGCAGTACCCTCGTAGGGGGCCCTCGGGATACGCAGTATTTT
CDR3aa: CASSTLVGGPRDTQYF

d_gene: NA
j_gene: TRBJ1-4
abundance: few
v_gene: TRBV12-3/TRBV12-4
CDR3nt: TGTGCCAGCCCACTCCCAGGGGTCCGGGAAAAACTGTTTTTT
CDR3aa: CASPLPGVREKLFF

d_gene: NA
j_gene: TRBJ2-7
abundance: few
v_gene: TRBV5-1
CDR3nt: TGCGCCAGCAGCTTGTTTGGTGGGCCCTCCTACGAGCAGTACTTC
CDR3aa: CASSLFGGPSYEQYF

d_gene: NA
j_gene: TRBJ1-3
abundance: few
v_gene: TRBV5-1
CDR3nt: TGCGCCAGCAGCTTGGCAGGGTATGGAAACACCATATATTTT
CDR3aa: CASSLAGYGNTIYF

d_gene: TRBD1
j_gene: TRBJ1-4
abundance: many
v_gene: TRBV10-3
CDR3nt: TGTGCCACCCTACAGGGGTTGGGTGAAAAACTGTTTTTT
CDR3aa: CATLQGLGEKLFF

d_gene: NA
j_gene: TRBJ2-1
abundance: NA
v_gene: TRBV12-3/TRBV12-4
CDR3nt: TGTGCCAGCAGTTTAGTAAACAGGCGAAGCTCCTACAATGAGCAGTTCTTC
CDR3aa: CASSLVNRRSSYNEQFF

d_gene: NA
j_gene: TRBJ2-6
abundance: NA
v_gene: TRBV6-2/TRBV6-3
CDR3nt: TGTGCCAGCAGTTACTCTGCGGCTGGGGCCAACGTCCTGACTTTC
CDR3aa: CASSYSAAGANVLTF

d_gene: TRBD2
j_gene: TRBJ2-1
abundance: many
v_gene: TRBV12-3/TRBV12-4
CDR3nt: TGTGCCAGCAGTTTGAAGCGGGGGGGCTGGGAGCAGTTCTTC
CDR3aa: CASSLKRGGWEQFF

d_gene: NA
j_gene: TRBJ1-1
abundance: few
v_gene: TRBV5-1
CDR3nt: TGCGCCAGCACCTTAGGCGGTGGGTCCCCCATCGCTGAAGCTTTCTTT
CDR3aa: CASTLGGGSPIAEAFF

d_gene: TRBD2
j_gene: TRBJ2-1
abundance: NA
v_gene: TRBV29-1
CDR3nt: TGCAGCGTTGGCCCTAGCGGGGGTTACAATGAGCAGTTCTTC
CDR3aa: CSVGPSGGYNEQFF

d_gene: TRBD1
j_gene: TRBJ1-2
abundance: once
v_gene: TRBV20-1
CDR3nt: TGCAGTGCTAGGGGGACAGGAAGGGATGGCTACACCTTC
CDR3aa: CSARGTGRDGYTF

d_gene: NA
j_gene: TRBJ2-3
abundance: few
v_gene: TRBV7-2
CDR3nt: TGTGCCAGCAGCCAAGGGGGGGAGCGGTGGCTAGATACGCAGTATTTT
CDR3aa: CASSQGGERWLDTQYF

d_gene: TRBD1
j_gene: TRBJ2-7
abundance: few
v_gene: TRBV29-1
CDR3nt: TGCAGCGCCAGGACAGGGGAAAACTACGAGCAGTACTTC
CDR3aa: CSARTGENYEQYF

d_gene: NA
j_gene: TRBJ1-3
abundance: NA
v_gene: TRBV18
CDR3nt: TGTGCCAGCTCACAAACGGACGCTCCGGAGGGAAACACCATATATTTT
CDR3aa: CASSQTDAPEGNTIYF

d_gene: TRBD1
j_gene: TRBJ2-7
abundance: few
v_gene: TRBV4-3
CDR3nt: TGCGCCAGCAGCCAAGAGGCCGGGGGACAGGCCTTCTACGAGCAGTACTTC
CDR3aa: CASSQEAGGQAFYEQYF

d_gene: NA
j_gene: TRBJ1-5
abundance: NA
v_gene: TRBV28
CDR3nt: TGTGCCAGCGGGTCGGAAGACAGCACTCAGCCCCAGCATTTT
CDR3aa: CASGSEDSTQPQHF

d_gene: NA
j_gene: TRBJ2-5
abundance: few
v_gene: TRBV5-1
CDR3nt: TGCGCCAGCAGCTTGGAACCGGGCCAAGAGACCCAGTACTTC
CDR3aa: CASSLEPGQETQYF

d_gene: TRBD2
j_gene: TRBJ2-1
abundance: many
v_gene: TRBV12-3/TRBV12-4
CDR3nt: TGTGCCAGCAGTCTACCTACTAGCGGGGGGGGATACAATGAGCAGTTCTTC
CDR3aa: CASSLPTSGGGYNEQFF

d_gene: NA
j_gene: TRBJ1-1
abundance: NA
v_gene: TRBV12-5
CDR3nt: TGTGCTAGTGGCTGGGGGGGCACTGAAGCTTTCTTT
CDR3aa: CASGWGGTEAFF

d_gene: NA
j_gene: TRBJ1-1
abundance: NA
v_gene: TRBV11-2
CDR3nt: TGTGCCAGCAGGACCCCGGGTCGTCGGAACACTGAAGCTTTCTTT
CDR3aa: CASRTPGRRNTEAFF

d_gene: NA
j_gene: TRBJ1-1
abundance: NA
v_gene: TRBV7-2
CDR3nt: TGTGCCAGCAGCCCGGATTCGACGAACACTGAAGCTTTCTTT
CDR3aa: CASSPDSTNTEAFF

d_gene: TRBD1
j_gene: TRBJ1-5
abundance: many
v_gene: TRBV3-1
CDR3nt: TGTGCCAGCAGCCAAGAGGGGGACAGTCAGCCCCAGCATTTT
CDR3aa: CASSQEGDSQPQHF

d_gene: TRBD1
j_gene: TRBJ2-7
abundance: NA
v_gene: TRBV10-3
CDR3nt: TGTGCCATCAGTGAGTCTAGACAGGGGAAATACGAGCAGTACTTC
CDR3aa: CAISESRQGKYEQYF

d_gene: TRBD2
j_gene: TRBJ2-1
abundance: few
v_gene: TRBV6-1
CDR3nt: TGTGCCAGCAGTACGGGACTAGCCAATGAGCAGTTCTTC
CDR3aa: CASSTGLANEQFF

d_gene: NA
j_gene: TRBJ1-6
abundance: few
v_gene: TRBV18
CDR3nt: TGTGCCAGCTCACCCGTCCAGGTTAATTCACCCCTCCACTTT
CDR3aa: CASSPVQVNSPLHF

d_gene: NA
j_gene: TRBJ1-1
abundance: few
v_gene: TRBV7-9
CDR3nt: TGTGCCAGCAGCCCCTGGCAGGCCACTGAAGCTTTCTTT
CDR3aa: CASSPWQATEAFF

d_gene: NA
j_gene: TRBJ2-3
abundance: few
v_gene: TRBV6-5
CDR3nt: TGTGCCAGCAGTTACTCGATAAATGGGGGAGATACGCAGTATTTT
CDR3aa: CASSYSINGGDTQYF

d_gene: TRBD2
j_gene: TRBJ2-2
abundance: NA
v_gene: TRBV6-2/TRBV6-3
CDR3nt: TGTGCCAGCAGTTACGGCGGGGGGGTGCCCGGGGAGCTGTTTTTT
CDR3aa: CASSYGGGVPGELFF

d_gene: TRBD2
j_gene: TRBJ2-5
abundance: many
v_gene: TRBV5-1
CDR3nt: TGCGCCAGCAGCGGCCGTAGCGGGGGGCACCAAGAGACCCAGTACTTC
CDR3aa: CASSGRSGGHQETQYF

d_gene: TRBD2
j_gene: TRBJ2-1
abundance: few
v_gene: TRBV4-2
CDR3nt: TGTGCCAGCAGCCAAGTCGGGCGGGGGGCCAATGAGCAGTTCTTC
CDR3aa: CASSQVGRGANEQFF

d_gene: NA
j_gene: TRBJ1-2
abundance: many
v_gene: TRBV6-2/TRBV6-3
CDR3nt: TGTGCCAGCAAAATCACGTCGGGCTATGGCTACACCTTC
CDR3aa: CASKITSGYGYTF

d_gene: NA
j_gene: TRBJ2-7
abundance: few
v_gene: TRBV2
CDR3nt: TGTGCCAGCAGTACCGACCGGGGAGTAGTAGGAATCTACGAGCAGTACTTC
CDR3aa: CASSTDRGVVGIYEQYF

d_gene: NA
j_gene: TRBJ2-5
abundance: many
v_gene: TRBV7-2
CDR3nt: TGTGCCAGCAGCTCCCGGGTAGCGGAAGAGACCCAGTACTTC
CDR3aa: CASSSRVAEETQYF

d_gene: NA
j_gene: TRBJ1-1
abundance: NA
v_gene: TRBV28
CDR3nt: TGTGCCAGCAGTTTAATTGAGGCAGAAGCTTTCTTT
CDR3aa: CASSLIEAEAFF

d_gene: NA
j_gene: TRBJ2-3
abundance: NA
v_gene: TRBV9
CDR3nt: TGTGCCAGCAGCTACCGGGACCCCCTCTTTGATACGCAGTATTTT
CDR3aa: CASSYRDPLFDTQYF

d_gene: NA
j_gene: TRBJ1-1
abundance: few
v_gene: TRBV5-1
CDR3nt: TGCGCCAGCAGCCGCCTCCCCGGGCCCCCGGATCAAGCTTTCTTT
CDR3aa: CASSRLPGPPDQAFF

d_gene: NA
j_gene: TRBJ2-3
abundance: NA
v_gene: TRBV7-6
CDR3nt: TGTGCCAGCAGCTCGACGGCTAGAAACACAGATACGCAGTATTTT
CDR3aa: CASSSTARNTDTQYF

d_gene: TRBD1
j_gene: TRBJ1-1
abundance: few
v_gene: TRBV5-6
CDR3nt: TGTGCCAGCAGCCTCCGAGACAGGGTTATTGAAGCTTTCTTT
CDR3aa: CASSLRDRVIEAFF

d_gene: TRBD2
j_gene: TRBJ2-7
abundance: many
v_gene: TRBV10-3
CDR3nt: TGTGCCATCAGTGAACCTAGCGGGGGGATCGGATCCTACGAGCAGTACTTC
CDR3aa: CAISEPSGGIGSYEQYF

d_gene: NA
j_gene: TRBJ2-3
abundance: few
v_gene: TRBV11-2
CDR3nt: TGTGCCAGCAGCTTAGGGGGCAGACACACAGATACGCAGTATTTT
CDR3aa: CASSLGGRHTDTQYF

d_gene: TRBD2
j_gene: TRBJ2-1
abundance: NA
v_gene: TRBV19
CDR3nt: TGTGCCAGTAGCTCACTCGAGGCTAGCGGGGGTGGTGAGCAGTTCTTC
CDR3aa: CASSSLEASGGGEQFF

d_gene: NA
j_gene: TRBJ1-5
abundance: NA
v_gene: TRBV19
CDR3nt: TGTGCCAGTACCGTGGAGGGAGGGAAAGATCAGCCCCAGCATTTT
CDR3aa: CASTVEGGKDQPQHF

d_gene: NA
j_gene: TRBJ1-2
abundance: few
v_gene: TRBV7-9
CDR3nt: TGTGCCAGCAGCGTCCCGGGGCGATCGTCTGGCTACACCTTC
CDR3aa: CASSVPGRSSGYTF

d_gene: NA
j_gene: TRBJ1-1
abundance: NA
v_gene: TRBV29-1
CDR3nt: TGCAGCGTTGATCGGCTTCTGAACACTGAAGCTTTCTTT
CDR3aa: CSVDRLLNTEAFF

d_gene: NA
j_gene: TRBJ1-5
abundance: few
v_gene: TRBV18
CDR3nt: TGTGCCAGCTCACGGTCAGGGGTCGATCAGCCCCAGCATTTT
CDR3aa: CASSRSGVDQPQHF

d_gene: TRBD2
j_gene: TRBJ2-7
abundance: many
v_gene: TRBV7-6
CDR3nt: TGTGCCAGCAGCTTTAGCGGGGGCGCCGAGCAGTACTTC
CDR3aa: CASSFSGGAEQYF

d_gene: TRBD1
j_gene: TRBJ1-4
abundance: few
v_gene: TRBV7-2
CDR3nt: TGTGCCAGCAGCACCACAGGGGGGGCGGTTGAAAAACTGTTTTTT
CDR3aa: CASSTTGGAVEKLFF